These 22 T cell receptor beta chains originate from one sample sequenced in a study of T-cell reconstitution after alpha-beta-depleted transplantation in children. Unique molecular identifiers were incorporated when the TCRbeta library was constructed. TCRdb re-analysed the PCR reads in MiXCR, keeping a single row per CDR3 protein. Of some 590,000 distinct CDR3 sequences listed, approximately 10% are singletons. The starting material was PBMCs from the stem cell graft donor, obtained from the stem cell graft. All receptors come from a human donor who donated a stem cell graft to a child with acute myeloid leukemia.

There are a few counts of this clonotype. Compared with germline, one end of the junction differs, possibly owing to a read error. J is TRBJ2-5 and V is TRBV7-7; 9 bases map to TRBD1. The CDR3 sequence is 14 residues long. Per the germline V gene, CDR1 is SSHAT and CDR2 is FNYEAQ (reference sequence). The CDR3 spells CASSLGQGLETQYF. CDR3 sequence (DNA): TGTGCTAGCAGCTTAGGACAGGGGTTAGAGACCCAGTACTTC. Full variable domain (outside the CDR3, taken from reference TRBV7-7 and TRBJ2-5): GAGVSQSPRYKVTKRGQDVTLRCDPISSHATLYWYQQALGQGPEFLTYFNYEAQPDKSGLPSDRFSAERPEGSISTLTIQRTEQRDSAMYRCASSLGQGLETQYFGPGTRLLVL.

This CDR3 is CASSSPRVLGEQFF. CDR3 nucleotides: TGTGCCAGCAGTTCTCCTAGGGTTCTGGGTGAGCAGTTCTTC. The chain links TRBV12-3 or TRBV12-4 to TRBJ2-1; D uncertain. This CDR3 region has 14 residues. Trimming removed 4 bases at V and 9 bases at J, with 16 bases between.

In this sample, this clonotype turned up a few times. The CDR3: CASSYSPSGSNTGELFF. In DNA, the CDR3 is TGTGCCAGCAGTTACTCTCCTAGCGGTTCGAACACCGGGGAGCTGTTTTTT. This rearrangement joins TRBV6-5 to TRBJ2-2; 7 bases are a match to TRBD2. V shed 0 bases, J shed 0 bases, and the junction held 4 bases outside the gene matches. The CDR3 extends over 17 amino acids. The germline V gene has CDR1 MNHEY and CDR2 SVGAGI.

Written as DNA, the CDR3 is TGTGCCAGCAGTTACTCGACAGAGTCCAATGAGCAGTTCTTC. This translates into CASSYSTESNEQFF. The J gene is TRBJ2-1, the V gene TRBV6-2 or TRBV6-3; the D gene is possibly TRBD1 (5 bases). CDR1 and CDR2 (germline): MNHEY, SVGEGT. V was cut by 0 bases and J by 6 bases, with 9 bases left in between. CDR3 length equals 14 residues.

The chain couples TRBV6-5 to TRBJ2-6; no clear D. Trimming cost V 2 bases and J 0 bases, with 5 bases left between them. This CDR3 has 15 amino acids. The germline CDR1 and CDR2 sequences are MNHEY and SVGAGI. In DNA, the CDR3 is TGTGCCAGCAGTTACCAACGCTCTGGGGCCAACGTCCTGACTTTC. Translated, it gives CASSYQRSGANVLTF.

The rearrangement uses TRBV7-2 and TRBJ1-5; 9 nucleotides align to TRBD1. From germline, CDR1 is SGHTA and CDR2 FQGNSA. J lost 6 bases, V lost 3 bases, and 3 bases had no gene match. CDR3 length equals 14 residues. The CDR3 bases are TGTGCCAGCAGCTTGGACAGGGGCCCTCAGCCCCAGCATTTT. Its protein is CASSLDRGPQPQHF.

The V call is TRBV4-2, the J call TRBJ2-5; 9 bases align to TRBD2. The ends lost 0 bases at V and 5 bases at J; junction bases unmatched: 7. Germline V lookup: CDR1 LGHNA, CDR2 YNFKEQ. The length of the CDR3 is 16 residues. The CDR3 DNA is TGTGCCAGCAGCCAAGATGGGCCTAGCGGGAAGGAGACCCAGTACTTC. Its translation is CASSQDGPSGKETQYF.

The table lists this clonotype with a few counts. V usage is TRBV12-3 or TRBV12-4 and J usage is TRBJ2-1; the match to TRBD2 covers 16 bases. V was clipped by 7 bases and J by 9 bases; unmatched bases: 9. This CDR3 spans 16 amino acids. The CDR3 DNA follows: TGTGCCAGCACCCCCCGGGGACTAGCGGGAGGGGGTGAGCAGTTCTTC. Protein: CASTPRGLAGGGEQFF.

This clonotype appeared a few times. The V call is TRBV3-1, the J call TRBJ2-1; 8 positions match TRBD1. The CDR3 runs to 15 residues. Looked up from germline, CDR1 is LGHDT and CDR2 is YNNKEL (reference sequence). V dropped 2 bases and J dropped 6; count of bases not matched to a gene: 6. The chain's CDR3 is CASSQLGTGTNEQFF. Written as DNA, the CDR3 is TGTGCCAGCAGCCAACTCGGGACAGGTACCAATGAGCAGTTCTTC.

This chain uses TRBV20-1 with TRBJ2-7; 13 nucleotides line up with TRBD2. V lost 3 bases, J lost 1 base, and 3 bases stayed unmatched. Germline CDR1 reads DFQATT; CDR2 reads SNEGSKA (reference sequence). The CDR3 has 15 amino acids. CDR3 coding DNA: TGCAGTGCTAGTGGACTAGCGGGAGATTCCTACGAGCAGTACTTC. Its translation: CSASGLAGDSYEQYF.

This clonotype has ten or more counts. The chain links TRBV28 to TRBJ2-3, with D tentatively TRBD1 (5 bases). Germline loops: CDR1 MDHEN, CDR2 SYDVKM. This CDR3 region has 14 residues. V lost 7 bases and J lost 0, with 11 bases in between. This chain's CDR3 is CASIWTRSTDTQYF. DNA for the CDR3: TGTGCCAGCATCTGGACAAGGAGCACAGATACGCAGTATTTT.

This clonotype has ten or more counts. The rearrangement joins TRBV20-1 to TRBJ2-7; D assignment may be TRBD1 or TRBD2 (5 bases each). CDR1 and CDR2 from the germline V gene are DFQATT and SNEGSKA (reference sequence). V lost 6 bases, J lost 0 bases, and 15 bases lay in between. CDR3 size: 14 residues. CDR3 sequence: CSARRDPRSYEQYF. In DNA, the CDR3 is TGCAGTGCCCGTCGGGACCCTCGCTCCTACGAGCAGTACTTC.

This sequence joins TRBV7-2 and TRBJ2-1; D is unclear. With 1 base removed from V and 10 bases from J, the gap between germline ends came to 5 bases. The CDR3 consists of 11 residues. Looked up from germline, CDR1 is SGHTA and CDR2 is FQGNSA. The CDR3, as DNA: TGTGCCAGCAGCTTAGATCAGGAGCAGTTCTTC. Translated: CASSLDQEQFF. The full variable domain, with the rest looked up from reference TRBV7-2 and TRBJ2-1, is GAGVSQSPSNKVTEKGKDVELRCDPISGHTALYWYRQSLGQGLEFLIYFQGNSAPDKSGLPSDRFSAERTGGSVSTLTIQRTQQEDSAVYLCASSLDQEQFFGPGTRLTVL.

In its sample, this clonotype was seen a few times. The chain carries TRBV2 and TRBJ2-7; maybe TRBD1 (5 bases). Between the trimmed V and J ends, which lost 10 bases and 9 bases, there was a span of 25 bases. The CDR3 loop spans 14 amino acids. The germline V gene encodes CDR1 SNHLY and CDR2 FYNNEI. CDR3 in DNA: TGTGCCACCGGTTTATCTCCCCAGGGATCGGGGCAGTACTTC. It encodes CATGLSPQGSGQYF.

The chain joins TRBV24-1 to TRBJ1-2; TRBD1 aligns across 8 bases. There are 15 residues in the CDR3. Germline trimming cut 7 bases from V and 3 bases from J; bases unmatched to any gene: 9. Germline CDR1 KGHDR, CDR2 SFDVKD. CDR3 in amino acids: CATSGRGQEDYGYTF. The CDR3 DNA reads TGTGCCACCAGCGGCAGGGGGCAGGAGGACTATGGCTACACCTTC.

This clonotype was seen repeatedly, ten times or more. V and J are TRBV15 and TRBJ2-2; no clear D. Germline V CDR1 and CDR2: LNHNV, YYDKDF (reference sequence). CDR3 length: 13 residues. Trimming removed 2 bases from V and 3 bases from J, with 4 bases in between. The chain's CDR3 is CATSRSYTGELFF. In DNA form, the CDR3 reads TGTGCCACCAGCAGAAGCTACACCGGGGAGCTGTTTTTT. Together with reference TRBV15 and TRBJ2-2, the CDR3 gives the full variable domain: DAMVIQNPRYQVTQFGKPVTLSCSQTLNHNVMYWYQQKSSQAPKLLFHYYDKDFNNEADTPDNFQSRRPNTSFCFLDIRSPGLGDTAMYLCATSRSYTGELFFGEGSRLTVL.

At least ten counts were recorded for this clonotype. The chain is built from TRBV12-3 or TRBV12-4 and TRBJ2-2, with D tentatively TRBD2 (5 bases). The CDR3 consists of 14 residues. V was pared by 6 bases and J by 8 bases, with 16 bases between. CDR3 DNA: TGTGCCAGCAGGATGAAAGCGGTATCGGGGGAGCTGTTTTTT. This encodes CASRMKAVSGELFF.

This clonotype was seen many times. The chain couples TRBV10-3 to TRBJ2-1; D is uncertain. V was trimmed by 4 bases and J by 2 bases, leaving 9 bases between them. Germline assignment: CDR1 ENHRY and CDR2 SYGVKD. The CDR3 runs to 14 residues. The CDR3 spells CAISGSGTYNEQFF. The DNA of the CDR3 is TGTGCCATCAGTGGGTCGGGCACCTACAATGAGCAGTTCTTC.

This clonotype was recorded a few times. This sequence joins TRBV27 and TRBJ2-1; possibly TRBD2 for D (5 bases). The CDR3 totals 15 residues. Trimming stripped 3 bases from V and 1 base from J, with 10 bases between. Germline CDR1 MNHEY, CDR2 SMNVEV (reference sequence). CDR3: CASSFSVESYNEQFF. For the CDR3, the DNA is TGTGCCAGCAGTTTTAGCGTCGAATCCTACAATGAGCAGTTCTTC.

The J gene is TRBJ2-5, the V gene TRBV19, with 7 bases identical to TRBD1. J was trimmed by 1 base and V by 6 bases; bases with no gene match: 20. The CDR3 length is 19 residues. Germline lookup yields CDR1 LNHDA and CDR2 SQIVND (reference sequence). CDR3 in DNA: TGTGCCAGTAGCTTGGGTCAAAGGATGGGGACAGCACTCCAAGAGACCCAGTACTTC. Protein: CASSLGQRMGTALQETQYF. Together with reference TRBV19 and TRBJ2-5, the CDR3 gives the full variable domain: DGGITQSPKYLFRKEGQNVTLSCEQNLNHDAMYWYRQDPGQGLRLIYYSQIVNDFQKGDIAEGYSVSREKKESFPLTVTSAQKNPTAFYLCASSLGQRMGTALQETQYFGPGTRLLVL.

The V and J genes are TRBV7-9 and TRBJ2-1, with D perhaps TRBD1 or TRBD2 (6 bases each). The V gene lost 5 bases and the J gene lost 4 bases, with 21 bases spanning the gap. This CDR3 region has 17 residues. The germline gives CDR1 SEHNR, CDR2 FQNEAQ (reference sequence). The CDR3 region has the DNA TGTGCCAGCAGCCACGCTAGGGGGGCAGGGGCATACAATGAGCAGTTCTTC. It codes for CASSHARGAGAYNEQFF.

This clonotype has more than one count but fewer than ten. This chain connects TRBV7-8 to TRBJ2-3; D gene uncertain. CDR1 SGHVS and CDR2 FQNEAQ come from the germline V gene. This CDR3 region has 16 residues. Trimming shortened V by 1 base and J by 6 bases, and 17 bases separated the two germline ends. The CDR3 spells CASSLEGSRILDTQYF. CDR3 DNA: TGTGCCAGCAGCTTAGAGGGTAGTCGAATTTTGGATACGCAGTATTTT.